This TCR beta chain came from a study of blood T cell repertoires in COVID-19. The Seattle patients joined while their infection was active and were tracked longitudinally afterward. Assay: immunoSEQ multiplex PCR; the TCRdb copy retains only in-frame clones and omits some. The sample consists of about 110,000 clones, over 65% of them appearing once. The CDR3 totals 15 residues. Germline V lookup: CDR1 ENHRY, CDR2 SYGVKD. The junction had 5 bases not matched to a gene; V was cut back by 2 bases and J by 5 bases. This rearrangement joins TRBV10-3 to TRBJ2-1, with TRBD2 identical over 8 bases. This sequence originates from a man at least 80 years old with COVID-19, enrolled during active disease. Sequencing used peripheral blood. The CDR3 region is CAISENGLANNEQFF. DNA for the CDR3: TGTGCCATCAGTGAGAATGGACTAGCCAACAATGAGCAGTTCTTC.